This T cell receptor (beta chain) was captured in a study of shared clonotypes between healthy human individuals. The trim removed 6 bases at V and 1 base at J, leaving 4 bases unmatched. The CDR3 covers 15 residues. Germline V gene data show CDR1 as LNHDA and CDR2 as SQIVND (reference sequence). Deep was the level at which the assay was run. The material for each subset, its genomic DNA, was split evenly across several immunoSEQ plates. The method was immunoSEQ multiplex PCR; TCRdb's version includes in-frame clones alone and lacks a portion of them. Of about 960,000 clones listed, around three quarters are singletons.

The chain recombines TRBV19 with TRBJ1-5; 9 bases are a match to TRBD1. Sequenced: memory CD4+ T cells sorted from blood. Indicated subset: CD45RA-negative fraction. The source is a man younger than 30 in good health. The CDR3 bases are TGTGCCAGTAGCACAGGGGGCAGGAGCAATCAGCCCCAGCATTTT. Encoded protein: CASSTGGRSNQPQHF.